A single sample gave rise to the 19 T cell receptor beta chains below, sequenced in a study of metastatic and nonmetastatic thyroid tumors. MiXCR was used by TCRdb to re-call the PCR reads. The data show under 20,000 clones, 15% to 20% seen once. Patients were all untreated before their thyroid surgery. The sequencing input was blood. These receptor sequences come from a male donor with papillary thyroid cancer or a benign thyroid nodule (not recorded which). Some clones in this sample may be carry-over from other donors' samples.

In this sample, this clone turned up many times. The J gene is TRBJ2-1, the V gene TRBV6-1; 8 nucleotides align to TRBD2. In germline, CDR1 is MNHNS, CDR2 SASEGT. J gave up 5 bases and V 10 bases, and 13 bases lay outside the gene matches. The length of the CDR3 is 15 residues. The CDR3 DNA sequence: TGTGCCACCCGAGGTAGCGGGGAGATCAACAATGAGCAGTTCTTC. It specifies CATRGSGEINNEQFF.

In its sample, this clone was seen many times. V gene TRBV7-8 combines with J gene TRBJ2-2; 8 positions match TRBD1. Germline loops: CDR1 SGHVS, CDR2 FQNEAQ. The CDR3 is 15 amino acids. V dropped 5 bases and J dropped 3; count of bases not matched to a gene: 5. As DNA, the CDR3 is TGTGCCAGCAGCCTAGGACAGGGAGACACCGGGGAGCTGTTTTTT. This gives the protein CASSLGQGDTGELFF.

There are many counts of this clone. The rearrangement links TRBV2 to TRBJ2-2; D not resolved. Germline lookup yields CDR1 SNHLY and CDR2 FYNNEI. With 2 bases removed from V and 7 bases from J, the gap between germline ends came to 14 bases. The CDR3 has 15 residues. The CDR3: CASSEFDSWDGELFF. CDR3 nucleotides: TGTGCCAGCAGTGAATTTGACTCGTGGGACGGGGAGCTGTTTTTT. Variable domain in full (rest from reference TRBV2 and TRBJ2-2): EPEVTQTPSHQVTQMGQEVILRCVPISNHLYFYWYRQILGQKVEFLVSFYNNEISEKSEIFDDQFSVERPDGSNFTLKIRSTKLEDSAMYFCASSEFDSWDGELFFGEGSRLTVL.

This clone was detected ten times or more. The chain joins TRBV9 to TRBJ2-3; D may be TRBD2 (6 bases). Germline CDR1 reads SGDLS; CDR2 reads YYNGEE. The length of the CDR3 is 14 residues. Trimming took 4 bases from V and 4 from J, leaving 13 bases between them. The CDR3 region has the DNA TGTGCCAGCAGCTCGGAGGGAGTAGCAGATACGCAGTATTTT. This encodes CASSSEGVADTQYF. Together with reference TRBV9 and TRBJ2-3, the CDR3 gives the full variable domain: DSGVTQTPKHLITATGQRVTLRCSPRSGDLSVYWYQQSLDQGLQFLIQYYNGEERAKGNILERFSAQQFPDLHSELNLSSLELGDSALYFCASSSEGVADTQYFGPGTRLTVL.

This clone was counted ten times or more. V is TRBV5-6 and J is TRBJ2-7, with 9 bases matching TRBD2. The CDR3 is 15 residues long. V shed 5 bases and J 2 bases; nucleotides not matched to a gene: 8. Germline CDR1 SGHDT, CDR2 YYEEEE. In nucleotides, the CDR3 is TGTGCCAGCAGAACAGGACTAGCGAGCACCTACGAGCAGTACTTC. Its protein is CASRTGLASTYEQYF.

This clone was recorded a few times. At one boundary the junction diverges from the germline segment, which might be a read error. The V and J genes are TRBV12-3 or TRBV12-4 and TRBJ2-1; D not resolved. The CDR3 spans 16 residues. CDR3 DNA sequence: TGTGCCAGCACTTTAGGAGTGTCCTTGTCCTACAATGAGCAGTTCTTC. It translates to CASTLGVSLSYNEQFF.

This clone was counted many times. The J gene is TRBJ1-1, the V gene TRBV4-2; a weak D match, TRBD1 (6 bases). The CDR3 runs to 13 residues. Germline V gene data show CDR1 as LGHNA and CDR2 as YNFKEQ. V lost 11 bases and J lost 4, with 17 bases in between. CDR3 residues: CACQGGGRTEAFF. The DNA of the CDR3 is TGTGCCTGTCAAGGTGGGGGCCGCACTGAAGCTTTCTTT.

The genes are TRBV5-1 and TRBJ1-1; TRBD1 agrees at 9 bases. Germline CDR1 is SGHRS and CDR2 is YFSETQ. The V segment lost 0 bases and the J segment 6 bases; nucleotides outside the gene matches: 12. This CDR3 has 17 residues. CDR3 region: CASSLGFQTGGVSEAFF. The CDR3 DNA is TGCGCCAGCAGCTTGGGGTTCCAAACAGGGGGCGTCTCTGAAGCTTTCTTT.

This clone was recorded at least ten times. This chain links TRBV5-5 with TRBJ2-3; 10 bases map to TRBD1. CDR3 size: 15 residues. The germline V gene has CDR1 SGHKS and CDR2 YYEKEE (reference sequence). V trimming: 5 bases; J trimming: 3 bases; junction bases outside the gene matches: 6. This chain's CDR3 is CASSYDRGRTDTQYF. CDR3 bases: TGTGCCAGCAGTTACGACAGGGGGCGTACAGATACGCAGTATTTT.

This clone was counted many times. The chain joins TRBV19 to TRBJ2-3; the D gene is possibly TRBD2 (5 bases). This CDR3 region has 15 residues. V lost 0 bases to trimming and J lost 2 bases, with 9 bases between them. CDR1 and CDR2 from the germline V gene are LNHDA and SQIVND (reference sequence). The CDR3 sequence: CASSIDHGLTDTQYF. CDR3 in DNA: TGTGCCAGTAGTATAGATCATGGACTCACAGATACGCAGTATTTT.

V and J are TRBV20-1 and TRBJ2-3; unclear D gene. The CDR3 consists of 13 residues. V gave up 0 bases and J gave up 6 bases, with 10 bases separating them. CDR1 is DFQATT, CDR2 SNEGSKA, per germline (reference sequence). The CDR3 DNA follows: TGCAGTGCTAGAGACCTGACCCGGGATACGCAGTATTTT. It codes for CSARDLTRDTQYF.

This clone has a count of ten or more. This chain uses TRBV6-2 or TRBV6-3 with TRBJ2-5; D is undetermined. The ends were cut back, 2 bases at V and 5 bases at J, with 6 bases in the middle. The CDR3 loop spans 12 amino acids. Germline CDR1 and CDR2: MNHEY and SVGEGT. The CDR3 protein is CASSYPPETQYF. CDR3 coding DNA: TGTGCCAGCAGTTACCCCCCCGAGACCCAGTACTTC.

This clone appeared many times. This chain uses TRBV30 with TRBJ2-1; D may correspond to TRBD1 or TRBD2 (5 bases each). Per germline, CDR1 GTSNPN and CDR2 SVGIG (reference sequence). The CDR3 length is 12 residues. Trimming removed 2 bases from V and 10 bases from J, with 12 bases in between. CDR3 DNA sequence: TGTGCCTGGAGTAGGGACCCCTTGGAGCAGTTCTTC. Residues: CAWSRDPLEQFF.

This clone came up many times. The rearrangement joins TRBV20-1 to TRBJ2-7; possibly TRBD1 for D (5 bases). CDR3 length: 15 residues. Trimming left V 1 base short and J 2 bases short, with 15 bases between. Germline V CDR1 and CDR2: DFQATT, SNEGSKA (reference sequence). This CDR3 is CSARAWKGLAYEQYF. Written as DNA, the CDR3 is TGCAGTGCTAGAGCCTGGAAGGGGTTGGCCTACGAGCAGTACTTC.

By sample fraction, this clone is medium-sized (0.01 to 0.1%). The chain has TRBV30 and TRBJ1-2; D remains unclear. Trimming shortened V by 4 bases and J by 5 bases, and 11 bases separated the two germline ends. Germline CDR1 GTSNPN, CDR2 SVGIG (reference sequence). The CDR3 is 12 amino acids. CDR3 sequence (DNA): TGTGCCTGGACCCCGGGGAAATATGGCTACACCTTC. It encodes CAWTPGKYGYTF.

This clone was counted many times. The chain recombines TRBV7-2 with TRBJ1-1; unclear D gene. This CDR3 is 14 amino acids long. Germline CDR1 is SGHTA and CDR2 is FQGNSA. Trimming pared 2 bases from V and 1 base from J, leaving 8 bases between. CDR3 coding DNA: TGTGCCAGCAGCTTAAGCCACTCGAACACTGAAGCTTTCTTT. It codes for CASSLSHSNTEAFF.

By share of the sample, this clone is medium-sized. This chain links TRBV11-2 with TRBJ1-1; 8 nucleotides agree with TRBD1. Unmatched junction bases numbered 6, after V lost 3 bases and J lost 0 bases. There are 16 residues in the CDR3. The germline CDR1 and CDR2 sequences are SGHAT and FQNNGV. The CDR3 DNA is TGTGCCAGCAGCTTGGGGACAGGTCGCATGAACACTGAAGCTTTCTTT. It is translated as CASSLGTGRMNTEAFF.

This clone has ten or more counts. The chain uses TRBV27 and TRBJ2-7; 11 nucleotides match TRBD1. The CDR3 contains 16 residues. The V and J ends lost 6 bases and 3 bases, in that order; junction bases with no gene match: 10. The germline V gene encodes CDR1 MNHEY and CDR2 SMNVEV (reference sequence). The CDR3 protein is CASSTPPGTGGYEQYF. The CDR3 DNA follows: TGTGCCAGCAGCACCCCGCCCGGGACAGGGGGCTACGAGCAGTACTTC.

This clone was found many times. As DNA, the CDR3 is TGTGCCACCAGTGATCCTCTTAGAGGGGTCTACGAGCAGTACTTC. It specifies CATSDPLRGVYEQYF. The chain combines TRBV24-1 with TRBJ2-7; D possibly matches TRBD1 or TRBD2 (5 bases each). Germline lookup yields CDR1 KGHDR and CDR2 SFDVKD. The length of the CDR3 is 15 residues. V was cut by 3 bases and J by 3 bases, with 14 bases left in between.